This TCR beta chain was identified in a study of beta chain features in type 1 diabetes. About the research overall: Sorted cells numbering 95 million to 110 million were examined across all samples. Study results and caveats: In patients and controls equally, PCR might favor templates that are shorter. Within patients, naive, central memory and Treg TCRB repertoires seemed more similar than within healthy donors.

This CDR3 region has 16 residues. Germline values: CDR1 SGHNT, CDR2 YYREEE (reference sequence). Trimming removed 4 bases from V and 14 bases from J, with 25 bases in between. The authors reverse transcribed all of the isolated RNA, so sequencing captured expressed TCRB transcripts. Sequenced by immunoSEQ multiplex PCR; TCRdb stores in-frame clones only, minus some. This sample has some 230,000 clones, with more than 9% found just once. A note on this clone: Its antigen is undetermined.

Sample: naive CD4+ T cells from blood. This receptor was identified in a woman aged 18-29 years in good health. The chain is built from TRBV5-4 and TRBJ1-6, with D uncertain. CDR3 nucleotides: TGTGCCAGCAGCCCCCGACTAGATGGGCCCGTATCAACCCTCCACTTT. Amino acid sequence: CASSPRLDGPVSTLHF.